The text below deals with one TCR beta chain. Its cognate antigen has yet to be identified. Per-base quality was not reported, and no clone a single base away is much larger than it. This sample stems from a study of cytomegalovirus exposure and HLA in healthy donors (dated by TCRdb to the late 2010s). Concerning the study at large: The 666 repertoires of the first cohort and the 120 or so validation repertoires were produced on the same platform, according to a later analysis. The aim of the study was to test whether cataloging public T cell receptors could identify signatures of past pathogen exposure. Besides the first cohort of approximately 670 subjects, a separate validation cohort made up of about 120 different subjects was used. To predict cytomegalovirus infection status, the study combined high-throughput TCR immunosequencing, statistical association of individual TCRs with disease status, and machine learning.

The CDR3 measures 15 amino acids from cysteine to phenylalanine. Only CDR3 DNA remains: 45 bases, in frame from the first base. V is pared back by 7 bases and J by 4 bases, with 19 bases lying between the germline termini. According to the germline V gene, CDR1 reads MNHNS and CDR2 reads SASEGT. On the study overall, not on this receptor specifically: The authors suggested that the approach could potentially be generalized to other disease states and immunological phenotypes. A total of 150 to 200 TCR beta chains were listed by the study as associated with cytomegalovirus. All 120 or so repertoires were used to score co-occurrence in the validation cohort in a later analysis, because that analysis had no HLA typing for the cohort. In a later analysis, TCRs clustered in the first cohort were found to also tend to co-occur in the 130 or so validation repertoires, with approximately 95% of cluster scores above 0. The classifier was reported to diagnose cytomegalovirus status with high specificity and sensitivity in both the original cohort and the validation cohort. Across donors, most TCR sequences were observed very rarely, whereas some public TCRs were present in many individuals. A few of the identified cytomegalovirus-associated TCR beta chains were confirmed in vitro to be specific for cytomegalovirus antigens.

The donors belonged to the validation cohort of about 120 subjects, which was separate from the roughly 700-subject first cohort. The receptor library was made with the immunoSEQ multiplex PCR assay. The study's own analysis went as follows. To diagnose cytomegalovirus status from the catalog of TCR beta chain sequences, a statistical classification framework was built. Imported from immuneACCESS, the table was reduced by TCRdb to in-frame sequences with V and J called. These copies leave out some clones; in studies compared against another copy, an unresolved V gene accounts for under half, and the cause of the remainder is not known. V and J calls and clone size are copied from that table; D and trimming were computed from the DNA. The sample has about 240,000 clones on record, roughly 86% of them singletons. The biggest ten clones account for over 0.95% of the sample.

The sequenced material came from PBMCs. The receptor chain draws on TRBV6-1 and TRBJ1-2; a weak D assignment points to TRBD1 (6 bases agree). The TCR comes from a woman aged 25-40 years in good health and CMV-seropositive. The CDR3 corresponds to CASKTGWRGSYGYTF. The base sequence is TGTGCCAGCAAAACAGGGTGGAGAGGATCCTATGGCTACACCTTC.